This T cell receptor (beta chain) was recorded in a study of graft-versus-host responses after intestinal transplantation. Study overall: Induction with anti-thymocyte globulin, then tacrolimus and steroids for roughly three years, was given to all recipients. Findings and limits, study-wide: GvH clonotypes were identified within recipient marrow, with a subset emerging first in ileum or blood.

CDR1 is MNHEY and CDR2 is SVGAGI in the germline V gene. The length of the CDR3 is 12 residues. Trimming took off 8 bases at V and 0 bases at J, with 8 bases between the two ends. Sequencing used immunoSEQ multiplex PCR; TCRdb keeps in-frame clones, though not all of them. Here the sample spans approximately 110,000 clones, around 94% being singletons. The sample holds a few counts of this clone. Its antigen is not known. The chain couples TRBV6-5 to TRBJ2-7; D remains ambiguous. The source material was unstimulated CD4+ T cells sorted from spleen or lymph node cells, sampled before transplant. This clonotype originated in a human donor who was the organ donor for an intestinal transplant. CDR3 in DNA: TGTGCCAGCGGCACATCCTCCTACGAGCAGTACTTC. Its protein is CASGTSSYEQYF.